The 2 T cell receptor beta chains in this list originate from one sample, sequenced in a study of blood T cell repertoires in COVID-19. Measured with immunoSEQ multiplex PCR; TCRdb has only the in-frame clones, and not every one. The profile covers 150,000 to 200,000 clones, with around 85% appearing a single time and over 2.5% taken by the ten largest. Material for sequencing was peripheral blood. Every receptor here comes from a man in his fifties or sixties with acute or convalescent COVID-19.

The V call is TRBV24-1, the J call TRBJ2-1, with 10 bases fitting TRBD1. The germline gives CDR1 KGHDR, CDR2 SFDVKD. Unmatched junction bases numbered 13, after V lost 5 bases and J lost 1 base. The CDR3 is 19 amino acids. The chain's CDR3 is CATSVGQGKAGWSYNEQFF. CDR3 DNA: TGTGCCACCAGTGTGGGACAGGGGAAGGCGGGATGGTCCTACAATGAGCAGTTCTTC.

The chain joins TRBV19 to TRBJ1-4, with 7 bases fitting TRBD1. V lost 10 bases and J lost 5; bases outside the gene matches: 10. The germline gives CDR1 LNHDA, CDR2 SQIVND (reference sequence). The CDR3 runs 14 residues. CDR3 region: CATSDRVENEKLFF. The CDR3 DNA is TGTGCCACCAGCGACAGGGTTGAGAATGAAAAACTGTTTTTT.